This T cell receptor (beta chain) appears in the sequencing data of a study of memory CD4+ T cells and cytomegalovirus serostatus (dated by TCRdb to the late 2010s). The study in broad terms: A total of about 33 healthy Belgian adults, of whom 9 were CMV seropositive and approximately 24 were CMV seronegative, were included in the cohort. CD4+ memory TCRbeta repertoires of a Belgian cohort with known cytomegalovirus serostatus were sequenced in order to replicate a published TCR-based CMV serostatus classifier. Overall study outcomes, separate from this receptor: The results were read as suggesting that the CMV-associated TCR signature is, for the most part, present in the CD4+ memory repertoire. Unlike the original study, which covered naive and memory CD4+ and CD8+ populations, the Belgian study sequenced only CD4+CD45RO+ memory cells. For predicting CMV serostatus, the median bootstrapped AUC was about 0.95 using the original framework and 0.91 using a US-trained random forest. Of around 160 previously reported CMV-associated TCRbeta sequences, about 68 appeared in the CD4+ memory repertoires, each in one to five individuals. The original-framework classifier achieved a median bootstrapped AUC of around 0.95 with a 95% CI of 0.76-1.00 on the Belgian cohort.

The Quick-DNA Microprep Kit was used to extract genomic DNA from the sorted cells. Amplification of TCRbeta DNA was done with the immunoSEQ hsTCRbeta kit, following the protocol from the manufacturer. An Illumina MiSeq instrument was used to sequence the TCRbeta libraries. The paper's processing steps were these. After out-of-frame sequences were removed, 2 million to 2.5 million distinct TCRbeta sequences remained, averaging about 66,813 per individual. Each individual was scored by the count of roughly 160 previously reported CMV-associated TCRbeta sequences and the total productive distinct TCRbeta count. A beta-binomial model was reimplemented in Python, and random forests from scikit-learn, run with default parameters, were trained on data from the US cohort. Classifier performance on the Belgian cohort was summarized as median AUC with percentile confidence intervals calculated over 10,000 bootstrap iterations. TCRdb retrieved this table from immuneACCESS and kept in-frame rearrangements only. Not all clones are present; in checked studies, unresolved V genes account for under half, and no reason is known for the remainder. From that table come the V and J calls and clone size; the DNA was used to work out D and trimming. The sample table holds some 50,000 clones, of which around four fifths were seen once. The biggest ten clones account for more than 1% of the sample.

Turning to this clone: Its antigen is unknown. Base qualities were left out, and no much larger clone turns up one base away.

A FACSAria II was used to sort memory CD4+ T cells, defined as single viable CD3+CD4+CD8-CD45RO+ cells. CMV serostatus was assessed using a Roche Elecsys assay, by which serum IgG against CMV pp150, pp28, p38 and p52 was detected. Once the samples were thawed, total CD4+ T cells were enriched through positive selection using CD4 magnetic microbeads. The samples came from a separate study whose specific focus was interrogating the CD4+ T cell memory repertoire. Peripheral blood mononuclear cells were isolated and cryopreserved following standard operating procedures; serum was stored at -80 °C. CD3-PerCP (BW264/56), CD4-APC (RPA-T4), CD45RO-PE (UCHT1) and CD8-Pacific Orange (3B5) antibodies were used for staining, and non-viable cells were excluded with Sytox blue. CDR1 is given as SGHRS and CDR2 as YFSETQ, both from the germline V gene. The V end gives up 3 bases and the J end 7 bases, leaving 8 bases in the junction not matched to a gene. The CDR3 spans 14 residues, from the cysteine through the phenylalanine. Just the 42-base CDR3 DNA is kept, in frame starting at base 1.

This sequence uses TRBV5-1 and TRBJ1-1; a stretch of 8 junction bases matches TRBD1. Sequencing was performed on memory CD4+ T cells from blood. The sequence was collected from an adult in good health and CMV-seropositive. The nucleotide sequence reads TGCGCCAGCAGCTCCGGACAGGGAGATAGTGAAGCTTTCTTT. Translated, this is CASSSGQGDSEAFF. Joined to the reference TRBV5-1 and TRBJ1-1 proteins, this CDR3 gives the full variable domain: KAGVTQTPRYLIKTRGQQVTLSCSPISGHRSVSWYQQTPGQGLQFLFEYFSETQRNKGNFPGRFSGRQFSNSRSEMNVSTLELGDSALYLCASSSGQGDSEAFFGQGTRLTVV.